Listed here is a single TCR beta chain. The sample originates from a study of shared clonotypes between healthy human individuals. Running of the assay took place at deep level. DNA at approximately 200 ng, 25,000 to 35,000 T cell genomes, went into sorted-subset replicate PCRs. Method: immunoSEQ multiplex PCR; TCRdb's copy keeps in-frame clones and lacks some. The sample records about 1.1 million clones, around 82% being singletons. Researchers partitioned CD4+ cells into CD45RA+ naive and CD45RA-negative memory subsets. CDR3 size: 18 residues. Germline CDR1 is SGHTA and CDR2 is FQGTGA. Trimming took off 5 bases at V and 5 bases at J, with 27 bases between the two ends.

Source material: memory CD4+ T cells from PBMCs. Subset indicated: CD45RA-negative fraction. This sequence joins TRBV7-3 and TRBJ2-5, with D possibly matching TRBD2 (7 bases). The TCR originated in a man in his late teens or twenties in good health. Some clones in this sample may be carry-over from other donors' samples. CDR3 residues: CASSPRAGAWASVETQYF. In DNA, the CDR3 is TGTGCCAGCAGCCCACGGGCGGGGGCCTGGGCTTCGGTGGAGACCCAGTACTTC. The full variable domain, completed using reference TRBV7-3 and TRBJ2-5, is GAGVSQTPSNKVTEKGKYVELRCDPISGHTALYWYRQSLGQGPEFLIYFQGTGAADDSGLPNDRFFAVRPEGSVSTLKIQRTERGDSAVYLCASSPRAGAWASVETQYFGPGTRLLVL.